A selection of T cell receptor beta chains follows, all from one sample in a study of T cell responses to AZD1222 COVID-19 vaccine. Produced via immunoSEQ multiplex PCR; TCRdb's table is partial and in-frame only. The data show over 90,000 clones, with 86% seen just once and about 5% held by the top ten. This sample comprised peripheral blood, obtained on day 0 of AZD1222 vaccination. The receptors here all came from an adult in good health. CDR3s include the opening cysteine and the closing phenylalanine or tryptophan. A D gene is named only where the DNA matches it firmly. Clone size, where shown, is once, few, many, or a class for clones that have expanded.

V: TRBV6-2/TRBV6-3; size: once; D: NA; J: TRBJ2-3; DNA: TGTGCCAGCAGTTACAGGCTAGCGTACACAGATACGCAGTATTTT; CDR3: CASSYRLAYTDTQYF
V: TRBV27; size: NA; D: NA; J: TRBJ1-6; DNA: TGTGCCAGCAGTTTTAGCGCGGAGGTGGGCTCCTATAATTCACCCCTCCACTTT; CDR3: CASSFSAEVGSYNSPLHF
V: TRBV2; size: few; D: NA; J: TRBJ1-4; DNA: TGTGCCAGCAGTGACGACGGCTTCTCACCCCAAAAACTGTTTTTT; CDR3: CASSDDGFSPQKLFF
V: TRBV19; size: NA; D: NA; J: TRBJ2-2; DNA: TGTGCCAGTAGCCAGCGAGACACCGGGGAGCTGTTTTTT; CDR3: CASSQRDTGELFF
V: TRBV14; size: NA; D: TRBD2; J: TRBJ2-3; DNA: TGTGCCAGCAGCCCCGGAGCGGGGAGTTGGAGAGATACGCAGTATTTT; CDR3: CASSPGAGSWRDTQYF
V: TRBV7-2; size: NA; D: NA; J: TRBJ2-2; DNA: TGTGCCAGCAGCCGGACTCGGGCAAACACCGGGGAGCTGTTTTTT; CDR3: CASSRTRANTGELFF
V: TRBV6-6; size: NA; D: NA; J: TRBJ2-7; DNA: TGTGCCAGCAGTTTGGTCTCCTACGAGCAGTACTTC; CDR3: CASSLVSYEQYF
V: TRBV11-2; size: NA; D: TRBD1; J: TRBJ2-7; DNA: TGTGCCAGCAGCTTCGGGGACAGAGGATACGAGCAGTACTTC; CDR3: CASSFGDRGYEQYF
V: TRBV7-3; size: NA; D: NA; J: TRBJ2-1; DNA: TGTGCCAGCAGCCAAAAGGGCGGGCAGGGATTATACAATGAGCAGTTCTTC; CDR3: CASSQKGGQGLYNEQFF
V: TRBV9; size: NA; D: NA; J: TRBJ2-1; DNA: TGTGCCAGCAGCCCGGGCGGGGAGCCCTACAATGAGCAGTTCTTC; CDR3: CASSPGGEPYNEQFF
V: TRBV5-1; size: NA; D: NA; J: TRBJ1-4; DNA: TGCGCCAGCAGCCCTCAGGGTTCGGGGGTCCAAAAACTGTTTTTT; CDR3: CASSPQGSGVQKLFF
V: TRBV20-1; size: NA; D: TRBD2; J: TRBJ2-3; DNA: TGCAGTGCTAGTACCCTAGCGGGGGGTGGGAGCACAGATACGCAGTATTTT; CDR3: CSASTLAGGGSTDTQYF
V: TRBV24-1; size: NA; D: NA; J: TRBJ2-3; DNA: TGTGCCACCAGTGACCCGGACAGCACAGATACGCAGTATTTT; CDR3: CATSDPDSTDTQYF
V: TRBV7-2; size: NA; D: NA; J: TRBJ1-6; DNA: TGTGCCAGCAGCTTATTCCCCGGGGGCTCGAATTCACCCCTCCACTTT; CDR3: CASSLFPGGSNSPLHF
V: TRBV21-1; size: NA; D: NA; J: TRBJ2-5; DNA: TGTGCCACCCTCAGGACAGGGGCTCAAGAGACCCAGTACTTC; CDR3: CATLRTGAQETQYF
V: TRBV7-3; size: few; D: TRBD1; J: TRBJ1-1; DNA: TGTGCCAGCAGCGCCCGGACAGGGGTCGCTTTCTTT; CDR3: CASSARTGVAFF
V: TRBV3-1/TRBV3-2; size: NA; D: NA; J: TRBJ2-7; DNA: TGTGCCAGCAGCCAAGATGGCCTAGGTGAGCAGTACTTC; CDR3: CASSQDGLGEQYF
V: TRBV11-2; size: NA; D: NA; J: TRBJ1-1; DNA: TGTGCCAGCAGCTTTGGGGGGCCTGAAGCTTTCTTT; CDR3: CASSFGGPEAFF
V: TRBV3-1/TRBV3-2; size: NA; D: NA; J: TRBJ2-7; DNA: TGTGCCAGCAGCCGTGGCAGGGGTTGGTACGAGCAGTACTTC; CDR3: CASSRGRGWYEQYF
V: TRBV27; size: NA; D: NA; J: TRBJ2-2; DNA: TGTGCCAGCAGTTCTCCGCCAGGGATCACCGGGGAGCTGTTTTTT; CDR3: CASSSPPGITGELFF
V: TRBV14; size: NA; D: NA; J: TRBJ2-7; DNA: TGTGCCAGCAGCCAGGCAGGGATCTCCTACGAGCAGTACTTC; CDR3: CASSQAGISYEQYF
V: TRBV5-4; size: once; D: NA; J: TRBJ2-5; DNA: TGTGCCAGCAGCTTGGGAACTGGGCGGAGGGGCTTACAAGAGACCCAGTACTTC; CDR3: CASSLGTGRRGLQETQYF
V: TRBV7-9; size: few; D: TRBD1; J: TRBJ1-1; DNA: TGTGCCAGCAGCACGCAGGGGGCTGGAACTGAAGCTTTCTTT; CDR3: CASSTQGAGTEAFF
V: TRBV27; size: NA; D: NA; J: TRBJ2-7; DNA: TGTGCCAGCAGTTTATCGAGCCTACCTGGATTCTCCGAGCAGTACTTC; CDR3: CASSLSSLPGFSEQYF
V: TRBV6-1; size: NA; D: TRBD2; J: TRBJ2-7; DNA: TGTGCCAGCAGTGATACGGGACTACTGGCGGGTGAGCAGTACTTC; CDR3: CASSDTGLLAGEQYF
V: TRBV2; size: NA; D: NA; J: TRBJ1-2; DNA: TGTGCCATACCGGGACGGTTGATAAACACCTTC; CDR3: CAIPGRLINTF
V: TRBV19; size: NA; D: TRBD1; J: TRBJ1-2; DNA: TGTGCCAGTAGTATAGGGGACAGGCCCTATGGCTACACCTTC; CDR3: CASSIGDRPYGYTF
V: TRBV2; size: once; D: TRBD1; J: TRBJ1-4; DNA: TGTGCCAGCAGTGGGACAGGGAGAGCAACTAATGAAAAACTGTTTTTT; CDR3: CASSGTGRATNEKLFF
V: TRBV5-6; size: NA; D: TRBD1; J: TRBJ1-1; DNA: TGTGCCAGCAGCCCTAGACAGGGGAAATGGAACACTGAAGCTTTCTTT; CDR3: CASSPRQGKWNTEAFF
V: TRBV19; size: NA; D: NA; J: TRBJ1-4; DNA: TGTGCCAGTAGTAAGAGGTTTTCGTCTGTGGTTGAAAAACTGTTTTTT; CDR3: CASSKRFSSVVEKLFF
V: TRBV11-2; size: NA; D: NA; J: TRBJ2-7; DNA: TGTGCCAGCAGCTTAAGAGGCTCCTACGAGCAGTACTTC; CDR3: CASSLRGSYEQYF
V: TRBV5-1; size: NA; D: NA; J: TRBJ1-1; DNA: TGCGCCAGCAGCTTGGTGGAGGGGTCAATGAACACTGAAGCTTTCTTT; CDR3: CASSLVEGSMNTEAFF
V: TRBV7-9; size: NA; D: TRBD2; J: TRBJ2-7; DNA: TGTCCCAGCAGCTTCGGGGGGGACGGGGGGCCCGACGAGCAGTACTTC; CDR3: CPSSFGGDGGPDEQYF
V: TRBV28; size: NA; D: TRBD1; J: TRBJ2-7; DNA: TGTGCCAGCAGACCAGGGACAGGGGGCCGGAGCTACGAGCAGTACTTC; CDR3: CASRPGTGGRSYEQYF
V: TRBV27; size: NA; D: NA; J: TRBJ2-3; DNA: TGTGCCAGCAGCTTACAGGGCTCGGCCACAGATACGCAGTATTTT; CDR3: CASSLQGSATDTQYF
V: TRBV7-7; size: NA; D: NA; J: TRBJ2-7; DNA: TGTGCTAGCAGCCCCGGGATTTTCACCTACGAGCAGTACTTC; CDR3: CASSPGIFTYEQYF
V: TRBV19; size: NA; D: NA; J: TRBJ2-7; DNA: TGTGCCAGTAAAGGACAGACGAGCTCCTACGAGCAGTACTTC; CDR3: CASKGQTSSYEQYF
V: TRBV21-1; size: NA; D: NA; J: TRBJ2-7; DNA: TGTGCCAGCAGCAATCCGAGACAGGGGGTATACGAGCAGTACTTC; CDR3: CASSNPRQGVYEQYF
V: TRBV2; size: NA; D: NA; J: TRBJ1-2; DNA: TGTGCCAGCACCCCGGATCAGGGTGGCTACACCTTC; CDR3: CASTPDQGGYTF
V: TRBV7-8; size: NA; D: TRBD2; J: TRBJ2-7; DNA: TGTGCCAGCAGCCGCGGGCTAGCGGGGGCGGCCTACGAGCAGTACTTC; CDR3: CASSRGLAGAAYEQYF
V: TRBV12-3/TRBV12-4; size: few; D: NA; J: TRBJ2-2; DNA: TGTGCCAGCAGGTGGAAGGGGTCCGGGGAGCTGTTTTTT; CDR3: CASRWKGSGELFF
V: TRBV30; size: NA; D: TRBD1; J: TRBJ2-7; DNA: TGTGCCTGGAGTCGGGACAGGGTCGACGAGCAGTACTTC; CDR3: CAWSRDRVDEQYF
V: TRBV6-2/TRBV6-3; size: NA; D: TRBD2; J: TRBJ2-1; DNA: TGTGCCAGCAGTGGTAGCGGGAGCTACAATGAGCAGTTCTTC; CDR3: CASSGSGSYNEQFF
V: TRBV5-1; size: NA; D: NA; J: TRBJ2-5; DNA: TGCGCCAGCAGCTTGTTCGACGCTCAAGAGACCCAGTACTTC; CDR3: CASSLFDAQETQYF
V: TRBV29-1; size: NA; D: TRBD1; J: TRBJ1-2; DNA: TGCAGCGGGGGAGCCGATGACAGGGGATTCGGCTACACCTTC; CDR3: CSGGADDRGFGYTF
V: TRBV6-5; size: NA; D: NA; J: TRBJ1-1; DNA: TGTGCCAGCAGGAAAAACGAGGGGACTGAAGCTTTCTTT; CDR3: CASRKNEGTEAFF
V: TRBV2; size: NA; D: NA; J: TRBJ1-2; DNA: TGTGCCAGCGTGGGTTCCCTAAACTATGGCTACACCTTC; CDR3: CASVGSLNYGYTF
V: TRBV12-3/TRBV12-4; size: NA; D: NA; J: TRBJ1-1; DNA: TGTGCCAGCAGCAAACAAGGAAACACTGAAGCTTTCTTT; CDR3: CASSKQGNTEAFF
V: TRBV19; size: NA; D: TRBD2; J: TRBJ2-1; DNA: TGTGGCAGCCGACTAGCGGGAACCAATGAGCAGTTCTTC; CDR3: CGSRLAGTNEQFF
V: TRBV11-2; size: NA; D: TRBD1; J: TRBJ1-2; DNA: TGTGCCAGCAGCTCGCTGCGGGACAGGACTCTAAGAAACTATGGCTACACCTTC; CDR3: CASSSLRDRTLRNYGYTF
V: TRBV9; size: NA; D: NA; J: TRBJ1-2; DNA: TGTGCCAGCAGCGCAGATCGCGGGGACCGTAACTATGGCTACACCTTC; CDR3: CASSADRGDRNYGYTF